The clone carrying this T cell receptor beta chain was seen a few times. The sample belongs to a study of OX40 agonist ivuxolimab in advanced cancers. The CDR3 sequence is 14 residues long. Germline loops: CDR1 SGHTA, CDR2 FQGNSA. V was cut by 2 bases and J by 4 bases, with 11 bases left in between. Clones were read by immunoSEQ multiplex PCR, and TCRdb kept only the in-frame ones, dropping some. In the table there are tens of thousands of clones, approximately 88% of which are singletons. The chain recombines TRBV7-2 with TRBJ2-5, with D possibly being TRBD2 (6 bases). The source material was CD4+ or CD8+ T cells sorted from blood, sampled in a trial of the OX40 agonist ivuxolimab. The source of this sequence is an adult with an advanced solid tumor such as melanoma, head and neck, liver or kidney cancer. CDR3 sequence reads: CASSLLLAGETQYF. The CDR3 nucleotides read TGTGCCAGCAGCTTACTACTAGCAGGAGAGACCCAGTACTTC.